The entry below describes one TCR beta chain. Its antigen is unidentified. This entry comes from a study of PD-1 blockade in classical Hodgkin lymphoma. The time point: cycle 4 day 1 (C4D1), after more than five weeks of nivolumab. Brentuximab vedotin exposure varied, and every patient relapsed after autologous stem cell transplantation. Reported best responses ranged across complete response, partial response or progressive disease. Using immunoSEQ multiplex PCR, the repertoire was profiled, and TCRdb retains in-frame clones only, with some absent. The sample contains about 85,000 clones, 90% of which appear only once. Points from the study as a whole: Nivolumab initiation under 1 year post-ASCT meant exclusion. For complete responders, baseline diversity was comparable to that of newly diagnosed patients.

Per the germline V gene, CDR1 is MGHDK and CDR2 is SYGVNS. This CDR3 has 16 amino acids. V shed 6 bases and J shed 6 bases, with 23 bases lying between them. The sequenced sample was peripheral blood mononuclear cells (PBMCs), obtained before the fourth cycle of nivolumab. This TCR derives from a human donor with classical Hodgkin lymphoma. The rearrangement links TRBV25-1 to TRBJ2-5, with D possibly TRBD2 on 6 matching bases. The CDR3 is CASSDFRDAGGKTQYF. The CDR3 DNA reads as TGTGCCAGCAGCGATTTCCGGGACGCCGGGGGAAAGACCCAGTACTTC.